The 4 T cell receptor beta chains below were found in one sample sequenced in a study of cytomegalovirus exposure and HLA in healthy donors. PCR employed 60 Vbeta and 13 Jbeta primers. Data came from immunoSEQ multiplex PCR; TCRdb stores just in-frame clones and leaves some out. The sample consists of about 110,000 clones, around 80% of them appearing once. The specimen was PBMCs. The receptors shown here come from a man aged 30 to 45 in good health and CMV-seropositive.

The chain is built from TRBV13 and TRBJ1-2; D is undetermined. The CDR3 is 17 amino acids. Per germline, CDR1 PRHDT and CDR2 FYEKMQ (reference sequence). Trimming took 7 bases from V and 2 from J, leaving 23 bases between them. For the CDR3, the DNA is TGTGCCAGCACCTCCAGATTCGTTCCAGGCAGGAACTATGGCTACACCTTC. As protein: CASTSRFVPGRNYGYTF.

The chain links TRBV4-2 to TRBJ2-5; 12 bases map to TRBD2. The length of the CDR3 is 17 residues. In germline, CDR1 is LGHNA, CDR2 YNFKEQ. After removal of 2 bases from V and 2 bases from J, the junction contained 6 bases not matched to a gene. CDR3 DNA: TGTGCCAGCAGCCAAACCGTACTAGCGGGGGGACAAGAGACCCAGTACTTC. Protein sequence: CASSQTVLAGGQETQYF.

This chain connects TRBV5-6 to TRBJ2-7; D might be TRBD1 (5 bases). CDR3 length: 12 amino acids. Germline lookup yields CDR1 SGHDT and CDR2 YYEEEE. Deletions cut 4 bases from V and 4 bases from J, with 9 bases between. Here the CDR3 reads CASSGALYEQYF. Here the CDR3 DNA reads TGTGCCAGCAGCGGGGCCTTGTACGAGCAGTACTTC. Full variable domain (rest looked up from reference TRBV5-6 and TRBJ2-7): DAGVTQSPTHLIKTRGQQVTLRCSPKSGHDTVSWYQQALGQGPQFIFQYYEEEERQRGNFPDRFSGHQFPNYSSELNVNALLLGDSALYLCASSGALYEQYFGPGTRLTVT.

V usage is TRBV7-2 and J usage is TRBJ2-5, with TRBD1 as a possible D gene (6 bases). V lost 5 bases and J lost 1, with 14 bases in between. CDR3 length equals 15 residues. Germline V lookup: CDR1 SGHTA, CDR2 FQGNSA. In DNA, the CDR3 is TGTGCCAGCAGCCCCCAGGGGACCATCCAAGAGACCCAGTACTTC. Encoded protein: CASSPQGTIQETQYF.